The 14 T cell receptor beta chains below come from one sample, sequenced in a study of T-cell memory formation after mild COVID-19. TCRdb used MiXCR to reprocess the 5' RACE reads, holding one entry per CDR3 protein. This sample carries around 140,000 distinct CDR3 sequences, around 21% of them seen once, and the ten largest clones take around 2.4%. Sequencing input: PBMCs or a T cell subset sorted from them (not recorded which). Receptors originate from an adult woman who had mild COVID-19 (a few samples of this study predate the infection). Cell type and time point are not known.

The chain links TRBV12-3 or TRBV12-4 to TRBJ2-3, with D tentatively TRBD1 (6 bases). The V end was cut by 3 bases, the J end by 2 bases, with 9 bases between. The CDR3 is made up of 14 amino acids. CDR3: CASSLDRATDTQYF. Here the CDR3 DNA reads TGTGCCAGCAGTTTGGACAGAGCCACAGATACGCAGTATTTT.

This clonotype occurred a few times. In DNA, the CDR3 is TGTGCCAGCAGTTTAGCAGGGCGGATTGCTGGGGCCAACGTCCTGACTTTC. Translating gives CASSLAGRIAGANVLTF. The rearrangement uses TRBV12-3 or TRBV12-4 and TRBJ2-6; D ambiguous. The CDR3 has 17 amino acids. Trimming took off 0 bases at V and 2 bases at J, with 11 bases between the two ends.

The J gene is TRBJ1-1, the V gene TRBV7-3, with D perhaps matching TRBD1 (6 bases). The CDR3 runs 13 residues. Trimming pared 5 bases from V and 4 bases from J, leaving 11 bases between. Germline assignment: CDR1 SGHTA and CDR2 FQGTGA. The CDR3 region is CASSPAGATEAFF. CDR3 DNA: TGTGCCAGCAGCCCTGCGGGGGCCACTGAAGCTTTCTTT.

The rearrangement uses TRBV10-3 and TRBJ2-1, with D tentatively TRBD1 or TRBD2 (5 bases each). Germline V CDR1 and CDR2: ENHRY, SYGVKD. Trimming cost V 10 bases and J 9 bases, with 13 bases left between them. The CDR3 is 11 residues long. CDR3 coding DNA: TGTGCCACGGGGCAGGGTGGTGAGCAGTTCTTC. It translates to CATGQGGEQFF.

This clonotype was counted between two and nine times. This chain links TRBV5-1 with TRBJ2-7; 7 bases map to TRBD2. The junction had 8 bases not matched to a gene; V was cut back by 3 bases and J by 2 bases. In germline, CDR1 is SGHRS, CDR2 YFSETQ. The CDR3 runs 15 residues. The CDR3 DNA reads TGCGCCAGCAGCTCCCCTAGCGGAACAACCTACGAGCAGTACTTC. The encoded protein is CASSSPSGTTYEQYF.

The CDR3 coding sequence is TGTGCCAGCAGCTCGATCCAGGGACTAGCAGATACGCAGTATTTT. Amino acid sequence: CASSSIQGLADTQYF. J is TRBJ2-3 and V is TRBV11-2; TRBD2 aligns across 8 bases. The germline gives CDR1 SGHAT, CDR2 FQNNGV. V shed 4 bases, J shed 4 bases, and the junction held 7 bases outside the gene matches. The CDR3 runs to 15 residues.

The chain uses TRBV3-1 and TRBJ2-7; D not resolved. This CDR3 is built from 14 residues. V shed 0 bases and J shed 0 bases, with 6 bases lying between them. Per germline, CDR1 LGHDT and CDR2 YNNKEL (reference sequence). CDR3 region: CASSQELASYEQYF. The CDR3, as DNA: TGTGCCAGCAGCCAAGAACTCGCCTCCTACGAGCAGTACTTC.

This clonotype was detected a few times. This chain links TRBV6-1 with TRBJ2-3; D perhaps matches TRBD1 (5 bases). Trimming cost V 4 bases and J 1 base, with 15 bases left between them. The CDR3 contains 16 residues. The germline gives CDR1 MNHNS, CDR2 SASEGT. CDR3 DNA sequence: TGTGCCAGCAGTGTAGGGTGGGCCAGGGGCACAGATACGCAGTATTTT. This translates into CASSVGWARGTDTQYF.

V is TRBV5-6 and J is TRBJ1-4, with D uncertain. This CDR3 has 14 residues. The germline gives CDR1 SGHDT, CDR2 YYEEEE. Trimming took off 0 bases at V and 5 bases at J, with 8 bases between the two ends. DNA for the CDR3: TGTGCCAGCAGCTTGGGGCCAGCAAATGAAAAACTGTTTTTT. Its protein product is CASSLGPANEKLFF.

The chain employs TRBV7-8 and TRBJ2-7; D is ambiguous. CDR1 is SGHVS and CDR2 is FQNEAQ in the germline V gene. The germline V and J ends were trimmed by 5 bases and 0 bases, with 14 bases remaining between them. The CDR3 runs 15 residues. DNA of the CDR3: TGTGCCAGCAGCCTTGATGGAGTCTACTCCTACGAGCAGTACTTC. Translating it yields CASSLDGVYSYEQYF.

This clonotype was counted between two and nine times. J is TRBJ2-7 and V is TRBV29-1, with TRBD1 matching 9 bases. Losses at the gene ends were 7 bases for V and 4 bases for J; bases not matched to a gene: 11. The CDR3 covers 14 residues. Germline-derived CDR1 and CDR2 are SQVTM and ANQGSEA. Written as DNA, the CDR3 is TGCAGCGCGGGTACGGGACAGGGAATTTACGAGCAGTACTTC. Its translation is CSAGTGQGIYEQYF.

This clonotype was recorded a few times. The CDR3 DNA sequence: TGTGCCAGCAGCTACGTCCTGACTAGCGGCTCCTACGAGCAGTACTTC. It specifies CASSYVLTSGSYEQYF. The J gene is TRBJ2-7, the V gene TRBV11-3; TRBD2 aligns across 9 bases. The CDR3 has 16 amino acids. Germline lookup yields CDR1 SGHNT and CDR2 YENEEA. J lost 0 bases, V lost 4 bases, and 7 bases had no gene match.

CDR3 residues: CASSQSTLNTQYF. The CDR3 region has the DNA TGCGCCAGCAGCCAATCTACCCTGAATACGCAGTATTTT. This chain uses TRBV4-3 with TRBJ2-3; D ambiguous. The V end lost 2 bases, the J end lost 7 bases, and 10 bases lay between the germline ends. This CDR3 is built from 13 residues. CDR1 is LGHNA, CDR2 YSLEER, per germline.

This CDR3 reads CATSERDRATQYF. The CDR3 DNA is TGTGCCACCAGCGAACGGGACAGGGCGACGCAGTATTTT. This chain links TRBV15 with TRBJ2-3; 9 bases are a match to TRBD1. The CDR3 has 13 residues. J lost 9 bases, V lost 5 bases, and 6 bases had no gene match. CDR1 and CDR2 (germline): LNHNV, YYDKDF (reference sequence).